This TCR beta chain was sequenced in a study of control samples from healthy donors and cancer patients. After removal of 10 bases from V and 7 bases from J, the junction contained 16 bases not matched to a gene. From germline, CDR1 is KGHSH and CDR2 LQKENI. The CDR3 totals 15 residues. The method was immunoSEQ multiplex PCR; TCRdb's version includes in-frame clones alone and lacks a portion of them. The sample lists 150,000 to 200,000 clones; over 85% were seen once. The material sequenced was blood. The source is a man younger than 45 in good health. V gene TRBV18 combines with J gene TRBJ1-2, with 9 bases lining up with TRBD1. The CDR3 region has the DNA TGTGCCACCCGTTCCGACAGGGGGAAATCCGCTGGCTACACCTTC. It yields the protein CATRSDRGKSAGYTF.